This passage covers 9 T cell receptor beta chains from one sample sequenced in a study of identical twins. TCRdb passed the 5' RACE reads through MiXCR, listing each CDR3 protein once. Of hundreds of thousands of distinct CDR3 sequences listed, 12% are singletons. These sequences were also reported in another study, on yellow fever vaccine responses in identical twins.

Sequencing was performed on PBMCs. The receptors stem from a woman aged 18-29 years in good health.

A few counts support this clonotype. This sequence joins TRBV5-1 and TRBJ2-1; D ambiguous. CDR3 length equals 15 residues. The V end lost 0 bases, the J end lost 4 bases, and 11 bases lay between the germline ends. Germline V gene data show CDR1 as SGHRS and CDR2 as YFSETQ. The CDR3: CASSLAGIGYNEQFF. The CDR3, as DNA: TGCGCCAGCAGCTTGGCCGGTATTGGGTACAATGAGCAGTTCTTC.

This clonotype was seen only a few times. The genes are TRBV24-1 and TRBJ1-4, with D maybe TRBD1 (5 bases). The CDR3 spans 15 residues. Germline V CDR1 and CDR2: KGHDR, SFDVKD. V was clipped by 4 bases and J by 6 bases, with 14 bases between them. The CDR3 reads CATSDSGTGHEKLFF. Written as DNA, the CDR3 is TGTGCCACCAGTGACTCCGGGACGGGCCATGAAAAACTGTTTTTT.

This clonotype has a count of ten or more. Here the CDR3 DNA reads TGTGCCAGCAGCTTAAACCCGGGACTCCAAGCAGATACGCAGTATTTT. Translation: CASSLNPGLQADTQYF. The chain joins TRBV11-2 to TRBJ2-3, with D possibly matching TRBD2 (6 bases). Germline lookup yields CDR1 SGHAT and CDR2 FQNNGV. This CDR3 is built from 16 residues. Trimming removed 2 bases from V and 4 bases from J, with 16 bases in between.

This clonotype turned up a few times. This chain uses TRBV5-6 with TRBJ2-7, with D maybe TRBD2 (6 bases). The V and J ends lost 1 base and 5 bases respectively, with 19 bases between them. The V gene's germline CDR1 is SGHDT and CDR2 YYEEEE. The CDR3 consists of 16 residues. CDR3 protein: CASSLSRWGRGDEQYV. DNA for the CDR3: TGTGCCAGCAGCTTGAGTCGATGGGGCCGCGGGGACGAGCAGTACGTC.

This chain connects TRBV11-3 to TRBJ2-1; 10 bases align to TRBD2. The ends lost 4 bases at V and 6 bases at J; junction bases unmatched: 12. Germline V CDR1 and CDR2: SGHNT, YENEEA. The CDR3 spans 17 residues. The CDR3 DNA is TGTGCCAGCAGCTCCAGGGGCCTAGCGGGAGTGCCCAATGAGCAGTTCTTC. Its protein is CASSSRGLAGVPNEQFF.

The rearrangement joins TRBV12-3 or TRBV12-4 to TRBJ2-3; TRBD2 matches 11 bases. The CDR3 runs to 14 residues. The V segment lost 11 bases and the J segment 0 bases; nucleotides outside the gene matches: 4. DNA for the CDR3: TGTGCCGGGACTAGCGGTTCTAGCACAGATACGCAGTATTTT. Translation: CAGTSGSSTDTQYF.

In this sample, this clonotype turned up many times. The V and J genes are TRBV25-1 and TRBJ1-2; TRBD1 is a possible D gene (5 bases). The CDR3 contains 14 residues. Germline V gives CDR1 MGHDK, CDR2 SYGVNS. With 4 bases removed from V and 4 bases from J, the gap between germline ends came to 13 bases. CDR3 in DNA: TGTGCCAGCAGTGCCATTTCGACAGCCTATGGCTACACCTTC. Translating gives CASSAISTAYGYTF.

This clonotype was observed a handful of times. This chain joins TRBV15 and TRBJ2-2; TRBD1 matches 10 bases. Trimming cost V 0 bases and J 5 bases; bases outside gene matches: 6. The CDR3 covers 17 residues. The germline V gene has CDR1 LNHNV and CDR2 YYDKDF (reference sequence). The DNA for the CDR3 is TGTGCCACCAGCAGAGACCCAGACAGGGGGCGGACCGGGGAGCTGTTTTTT. Protein product: CATSRDPDRGRTGELFF. The full variable domain, completed using reference TRBV15 and TRBJ2-2, is DAMVIQNPRYQVTQFGKPVTLSCSQTLNHNVMYWYQQKSSQAPKLLFHYYDKDFNNEADTPDNFQSRRPNTSFCFLDIRSPGLGDTAMYLCATSRDPDRGRTGELFFGEGSRLTVL.

V usage is TRBV5-6 and J usage is TRBJ1-6; no firm D call. The CDR3 is 15 residues long. Germline-derived CDR1 and CDR2 are SGHDT and YYEEEE. V was pared by 3 bases and J by 10 bases, with 17 bases between. The chain's CDR3 is CASSSVGETRSPLHF. As DNA, the CDR3 is TGTGCCAGCAGCTCGGTCGGGGAGACAAGATCACCCCTCCACTTT. Looking up the rest from reference TRBV5-6 and TRBJ1-6 gives the full variable domain: DAGVTQSPTHLIKTRGQQVTLRCSPKSGHDTVSWYQQALGQGPQFIFQYYEEEERQRGNFPDRFSGHQFPNYSSELNVNALLLGDSALYLCASSSVGETRSPLHFGNGTRLTVT.